The T cell receptor beta chain under discussion was sequenced for a study of cytomegalovirus exposure and HLA in healthy donors. Notes on the study in general: According to a later analysis, most TCR beta chains associated with CMV appeared HLA-restricted. Most TCR sequences were rare, but some public TCRs occurred in many donors.

With 60 Vbeta and 13 Jbeta primers, the PCR was carried out. The method was immunoSEQ multiplex PCR; TCRdb's version includes in-frame clones alone and lacks a portion of them. The sample lists approximately 120,000 clones, around 80% occurring once. Donors were ostensibly healthy at sampling, although undocumented immune exposures were probable. Concerning this clone itself: Its antigen is currently unknown.

V dropped 5 bases and J dropped 5 bases, with 8 bases sitting between them. CDR1 is SGHTA, CDR2 FQGTGA, per germline. The CDR3 runs 12 residues. This receptor was identified in a man in his fifties in good health and CMV-seronegative. Sequencing was performed on PBMCs. The chain uses TRBV7-3 and TRBJ2-3, with D unclear. As DNA, the CDR3 is TGTGCCAGCAGCCCCCTCGGAGATACGCAGTATTTT. The encoded protein is CASSPLGDTQYF. The full variable domain, rest sourced from reference TRBV7-3 and TRBJ2-3, is GAGVSQTPSNKVTEKGKYVELRCDPISGHTALYWYRQSLGQGPEFLIYFQGTGAADDSGLPNDRFFAVRPEGSVSTLKIQRTERGDSAVYLCASSPLGDTQYFGPGTRLTVL.